This entry lists 18 T cell receptor beta chains sequenced from one sample in a study of human T cells and chemical hapten exposure. Time point of the sample: patch test 1, 2 weeks after DPC sensitization. Treatment here: therapeutic diphenylcyclopropenone sensitization with weekly scalp DPC. TCRdb itself ran the RACE reads through MiXCR, one entry per CDR3 protein. The data hold around 340,000 distinct CDR3 sequences, with around 6.9% observed a single time. The material was whole blood, obtained in connection with sensitization to the hapten diphenylcyclopropenone (DPC). The receptor set was obtained from a woman aged 18-35 years with alopecia areata. Some clones in this sample may be carry-over from other donors' samples.

This clonotype was detected a few times. The rearrangement joins TRBV9 to TRBJ2-4, with a tentative D call TRBD2 (5 bases). This CDR3 comprises 14 residues. Germline CDR1 SGDLS, CDR2 YYNGEE. With 0 bases removed from V and 4 bases from J, the gap between germline ends came to 8 bases. The CDR3 nucleotides are TGTGCCAGCAGCGTAGGAGGGCAGAAAAACATTCAGTACTTC. This translates into CASSVGGQKNIQYF. The full variable domain, rest sourced from reference TRBV9 and TRBJ2-4, is DSGVTQTPKHLITATGQRVTLRCSPRSGDLSVYWYQQSLDQGLQFLIQYYNGEERAKGNILERFSAQQFPDLHSELNLSSLELGDSALYFCASSVGGQKNIQYFGAGTRLSVL.

This clonotype was recorded many times. The chain combines TRBV12-3 or TRBV12-4 with TRBJ2-3, with a tentative D call TRBD2 (7 bases). This CDR3 contains 15 residues. V was shortened by 7 bases and J by 1 base, with 15 bases between the two germline ends. The CDR3 spells CASTFGGGGTDTQYF. CDR3 nucleotide sequence: TGTGCCAGCACCTTTGGCGGGGGCGGCACAGATACGCAGTATTTT.

The V call is TRBV6-2 or TRBV6-3, the J call TRBJ2-5; 10 bases map to TRBD1. Germline V gene sequence: CDR1 MNHEY, CDR2 SVGEGT. J lost 4 bases, V lost 6 bases, and 8 bases had no gene match. The CDR3 has 15 amino acids. CDR3 bases: TGTGCCAGCAGCCCAGGGACAGGGGAGGCAGAGACCCAGTACTTC. It translates to CASSPGTGEAETQYF.

This chain links TRBV6-2 or TRBV6-3 with TRBJ2-3; D is possibly TRBD2 (8 bases). V was clipped by 7 bases and J by 2 bases, with 25 bases between them. CDR3 length: 18 residues. Germline V gene data show CDR1 as MNHEY and CDR2 as SVGEGT. The CDR3, as DNA: TGTGCCAGCACTAGCTCGGGAGGGACAGTCAAATTCACAGATACGCAGTATTTT. It codes for CASTSSGGTVKFTDTQYF.

The chain has TRBV6-2 or TRBV6-3 and TRBJ2-3, with TRBD1 as a possible D gene (5 bases). The V gene lost 6 bases and the J gene lost 4 bases, with 20 bases spanning the gap. Looked up from germline, CDR1 is MNHEY and CDR2 is SVGEGT. CDR3 length: 16 residues. The CDR3 coding sequence is TGTGCCAGCAGCCCCCGCCACACCTTGGGGCCAGATACGCAGTATTTT. Residues: CASSPRHTLGPDTQYF.

The chain carries TRBV7-2 and TRBJ2-7; 9 nucleotides agree with TRBD1. Germline-derived CDR1 and CDR2 are SGHTA and FQGNSA. The junction had 7 bases not matched to a gene; V was cut back by 0 bases and J by 4 bases. The CDR3 runs to 16 residues. CDR3 amino acids: CASSLAEGTGSYEQYF. DNA of the CDR3: TGTGCCAGCAGCTTAGCGGAGGGGACAGGGTCGTACGAGCAGTACTTC.

The CDR3 bases are TGTGCCAGCAGCCTACAGGGGAACACCGGGGAGCTGTTTTTT. Translated: CASSLQGNTGELFF. The V call is TRBV3-1, the J call TRBJ2-2, with a possible D match to TRBD1 (6 bases). This CDR3 comprises 14 residues. Between the trimmed V and J ends, which lost 4 bases and 1 base, there was a span of 7 bases. Germline V gene data show CDR1 as LGHDT and CDR2 as YNNKEL (reference sequence).

This clonotype has at least ten counts. The chain links TRBV10-3 to TRBJ1-6; D possibly corresponds to TRBD1 (6 bases). The V gene lost 6 bases and the J gene lost 4 bases, with 10 bases spanning the gap. Germline CDR1 ENHRY, CDR2 SYGVKD. The CDR3 runs 14 residues. CDR3 sequence reads: CAISRQEYNSPLHF. The CDR3 DNA reads TGTGCCATCAGCCGACAGGAGTATAATTCACCCCTCCACTTT.

This clonotype was seen only a few times. The DNA for the CDR3 is TGTGCCAGCAGTTTAACAGGGTATAACTATGGCTACACCTTC. This codes for CASSLTGYNYGYTF. This chain uses TRBV6-1 with TRBJ1-2; D possibly corresponds to TRBD1 (6 bases). Germline loops: CDR1 MNHNS, CDR2 SASEGT. The CDR3 contains 14 residues. V was cut by 5 bases and J by 1 base, with 11 bases left in between.

The sample holds many counts of this clonotype. The V gene is TRBV6-2 or TRBV6-3, the J gene TRBJ1-2, with 7 bases identical to TRBD1. The CDR3 is 15 residues long. With V trimmed by 2 bases and J by 3 bases, 6 bases remained unmatched. CDR1 and CDR2 from the germline V gene are MNHEY and SVGEGT. In DNA, the CDR3 is TGTGCCAGCAGTTACCGAACAGGGGAAGACTATGGCTACACCTTC. Amino acids: CASSYRTGEDYGYTF.

This clonotype was recorded at least ten times. The chain links TRBV5-6 to TRBJ1-3; the D is unclear. Germline lookup yields CDR1 SGHDT and CDR2 YYEEEE. The CDR3 is 14 amino acids. Between the trimmed V and J ends, which lost 4 bases and 3 bases, there was a span of 11 bases. In nucleotides, the CDR3 is TGTGCCAGCAGCCCACGGGTAGATGGAAACACCATATATTTT. Translated: CASSPRVDGNTIYF.

The chain recombines TRBV18 with TRBJ2-1; tentative D call: TRBD2 (5 bases). CDR1 is KGHSH and CDR2 is LQKENI in the germline V gene. Trimming took off 3 bases at V and 8 bases at J, with 14 bases between the two ends. The CDR3 runs to 14 residues. CDR3 sequence: CASSPSATNHEQFF. The CDR3 DNA reads as TGTGCCAGCTCACCTAGCGCCACCAATCATGAGCAGTTCTTC.

The genes are TRBV4-3 and TRBJ1-2; D gene uncertain. V lost 0 bases, J lost 3 bases, and 11 bases lay in between. Germline CDR1 LGHNA, CDR2 YSLEER. This CDR3 comprises 15 residues. The CDR3 is CASSQDYESDYGYTF. The CDR3 DNA is TGCGCCAGCAGCCAAGATTATGAGAGCGACTATGGCTACACCTTC.

The chain carries TRBV5-1 and TRBJ2-1; no clear D gene. Germline V gene sequence: CDR1 SGHRS, CDR2 YFSETQ. V lost 4 bases and J 10 bases, leaving 18 bases between the germline ends. The CDR3 is 14 amino acids. CDR3: CASSELIGSYEQFF. The CDR3 DNA sequence: TGCGCCAGCAGCGAACTCATAGGTTCCTACGAGCAGTTCTTC.

The sample holds a few counts of this clonotype. J is TRBJ1-2 and V is TRBV2, with D possibly TRBD1 on 6 matching bases. Per the germline V gene, CDR1 is SNHLY and CDR2 is FYNNEI. The CDR3 loop spans 17 amino acids. V lost 1 base and J 5 bases, leaving 20 bases between the germline ends. CDR3: CASSEGYGQIPSYGYTF. The CDR3 DNA reads TGTGCCAGCAGTGAAGGGTACGGACAGATTCCTTCTTATGGCTACACCTTC.

This clonotype was seen only a few times. J is TRBJ1-5 and V is TRBV6-1; the D gene is possibly TRBD1 (5 bases). This CDR3 contains 15 residues. The ends were cut back, 2 bases at V and 6 bases at J, with 14 bases in the middle. Germline lookup yields CDR1 MNHNS and CDR2 SASEGT. Here the CDR3 reads CASSEQPGQGQPQHF. The DNA for the CDR3 is TGTGCCAGCAGTGAACAACCGGGGCAAGGTCAGCCCCAGCATTTT.

This clonotype showed up just a few times. The J gene is TRBJ1-6, the V gene TRBV10-3; the D is unclear. This CDR3 has 16 residues. V was trimmed by 3 bases and J by 6 bases, leaving 15 bases between them. Germline V gene sequence: CDR1 ENHRY, CDR2 SYGVKD. The CDR3 reads CAISEFGDSANSPLHF. The CDR3, as DNA: TGTGCCATCAGTGAATTTGGGGATTCGGCTAATTCACCCCTCCACTTT.

Ten or more counts support this clonotype. The chain employs TRBV5-4 and TRBJ2-3; D possibly matches TRBD1 or TRBD2 (5 bases each). Per germline, CDR1 SGHNT and CDR2 YYREEE (reference sequence). Trimming left V 4 bases short and J 2 bases short, with 17 bases between. The CDR3 runs to 16 residues. The CDR3 DNA sequence: TGTGCCAGCAGCCCGAAGAGGGACGGATACACAGATACGCAGTATTTT. Its protein is CASSPKRDGYTDTQYF.